Each of the 17 T cell receptor beta chains below was sequenced from the same sample in a study of a mutant IDH1 vaccine in newly diagnosed glioma. Produced via immunoSEQ multiplex PCR; TCRdb's table is partial and in-frame only. The sample has tens of thousands of clones, 83% seen once. Sample time point: baseline, week 1 (first vaccination visit). Treatment denoted: pre-vaccination baseline after standard-of-care therapy. This specimen was peripheral blood mononuclear cells (PBMCs), taken from a glioma patient treated with radiotherapy, temozolomide or both. The source is a woman between 18 and 29 years old with glioma. Some clones in this sample may be carry-over from other donors' samples.

This sequence joins TRBV12-5 and TRBJ2-7; 8 bases line up with TRBD2. J lost 3 bases, V lost 1 base, and 11 bases had no gene match. Germline V gene data show CDR1 as LGHNT and CDR2 as FRNRAP. The CDR3 is made up of 17 amino acids. The CDR3 region has the DNA TGTGCTAGTGGTTTGGCCGCCGGGACTAGAGTCCTCTACGAGCAGTACTTC. Translated: CASGLAAGTRVLYEQYF. Combining the CDR3 with reference TRBV12-5 and TRBJ2-7 gives the whole variable domain DARVTQTPRHKVTEMGQEVTMRCQPILGHNTVFWYRQTMMQGLELLAYFRNRAPLDDSGMPKDRFSAEMPDATLATLKIQPSEPRDSAVYFCASGLAAGTRVLYEQYFGPGTRLTVT.

V usage is TRBV29-1 and J usage is TRBJ1-1; D not certain. Germline assignment: CDR1 SQVTM and CDR2 ANQGSEA. V gave up 7 bases and J gave up 1 base, with 10 bases separating them. The CDR3 is 12 amino acids. Here the CDR3 DNA reads TGCAGCGGATTCACGGGGAACACTGAAGCTTTCTTT. It is translated as CSGFTGNTEAFF.

The chain links TRBV11-2 to TRBJ1-3, with D tentatively TRBD1 (6 bases). The ends were cut back, 3 bases at V and 1 base at J, with 10 bases in the middle. CDR1 and CDR2 (germline): SGHAT, FQNNGV. The CDR3 runs to 15 residues. CDR3 DNA: TGTGCCAGCAGCTTCACAGGGATGTCTGGAAACACCATATATTTT. It encodes CASSFTGMSGNTIYF.

V is TRBV20-1 and J is TRBJ1-2, with 7 nucleotides matching TRBD1. This CDR3 spans 11 amino acids. Germline lookup yields CDR1 DFQATT and CDR2 SNEGSKA (reference sequence). The V segment lost 6 bases and the J segment 4 bases; nucleotides outside the gene matches: 2. CDR3 protein: CSARDSYGYTF. CDR3 sequence (DNA): TGCAGTGCACGGGACAGCTATGGCTACACCTTC.

The chain has TRBV5-4 and TRBJ1-2, with D possibly matching TRBD1 (6 bases). V was shortened by 0 bases and J by 7 bases, with 13 bases between the two germline ends. CDR1 and CDR2 (germline): SGHNT, YYREEE (reference sequence). This CDR3 region has 14 residues. The CDR3 nucleotides are TGTGCCAGCAGCTTGGTTGGCGGGGGCGGTGGCTACACCTTC. Amino acid sequence: CASSLVGGGGGYTF.

This clone was found once. The V gene is TRBV2, the J gene TRBJ2-7; 10 positions agree with TRBD1. The germline V gene has CDR1 SNHLY and CDR2 FYNNEI. Trimming took 1 base from V and 8 from J; bases not matched to a gene: 8. CDR3 length: 15 amino acids. CDR3 region: CASSEEGQGSSQQYF. The CDR3 DNA follows: TGTGCCAGCAGTGAAGAGGGACAGGGGAGTTCCCAGCAGTACTTC.

The chain combines TRBV2 with TRBJ1-1; D gene ambiguous. The V gene lost 6 bases and the J gene lost 4 bases, with 9 bases spanning the gap. Per the germline V gene, CDR1 is SNHLY and CDR2 is FYNNEI. This CDR3 has 12 residues. CDR3 residues: CASSPWGTEAFF. CDR3 in DNA: TGTGCCAGCAGCCCATGGGGCACTGAAGCTTTCTTT.

The rearrangement links TRBV30 to TRBJ1-5; TRBD1 aligns across 9 bases. The CDR3 contains 13 residues. CDR1 and CDR2 from the germline V gene are GTSNPN and SVGIG (reference sequence). V was clipped by 6 bases and J by 2 bases; unmatched bases: 2. Here the CDR3 reads CACRTGGNQPQHF. The DNA for the CDR3 is TGTGCCTGTCGGACAGGGGGCAATCAGCCCCAGCATTTT.

CDR3 DNA: TGCGCCAGCAGCTTGGATTCCCCGGGGCTCGATGGCTACACCTTC. It encodes CASSLDSPGLDGYTF. This chain links TRBV5-1 with TRBJ1-2; a weak D match, TRBD1 (5 bases). The ends were cut back, 0 bases at V and 6 bases at J, with 15 bases in the middle. This CDR3 is built from 15 residues. From germline, CDR1 is SGHRS and CDR2 YFSETQ. The full variable domain, its missing parts supplied by reference TRBV5-1 and TRBJ1-2, is KAGVTQTPRYLIKTRGQQVTLSCSPISGHRSVSWYQQTPGQGLQFLFEYFSETQRNKGNFPGRFSGRQFSNSRSEMNVSTLELGDSALYLCASSLDSPGLDGYTFGSGTRLTVV.

The chain couples TRBV29-1 to TRBJ2-2; 8 bases are a match to TRBD2. The junction had 7 bases not matched to a gene; V was cut back by 7 bases and J by 6 bases. The CDR3 runs 13 residues. The germline CDR1 and CDR2 sequences are SQVTM and ANQGSEA. The CDR3 is CSAGRGPPGELFF. The CDR3 DNA reads TGCAGCGCCGGGAGGGGTCCGCCCGGGGAGCTGTTTTTT.

The rearrangement joins TRBV9 to TRBJ2-3; 10 positions match TRBD2. V shed 3 bases and J 3 bases; nucleotides not matched to a gene: 4. This CDR3 spans 15 amino acids. Germline V gene lookup returns CDR1 SGDLS and CDR2 YYNGEE. The CDR3 reads CASSAGLAPTDTQYF. CDR3 nucleotides: TGTGCCAGCAGCGCGGGACTAGCGCCTACAGATACGCAGTATTTT. Drawing the rest from reference TRBV9 and TRBJ2-3, the complete variable domain is DSGVTQTPKHLITATGQRVTLRCSPRSGDLSVYWYQQSLDQGLQFLIQYYNGEERAKGNILERFSAQQFPDLHSELNLSSLELGDSALYFCASSAGLAPTDTQYFGPGTRLTVL.

The V call is TRBV5-8, the J call TRBJ1-5, with TRBD1 matching over 7 bases. Trimming removed 0 bases from V and 6 bases from J; junction bases left unmatched: 9. The CDR3 sequence is 16 residues long. Germline V gene data show CDR1 as SGHTS and CDR2 as YDEGEE. The CDR3 is CASSLGAGGLVQPQHF. The CDR3 nucleotides are TGTGCCAGCAGCTTGGGGGCAGGGGGTTTGGTTCAGCCCCAGCATTTT.

CDR3 residues: CATSPGTGSFRGSYNEQFF. In nucleotides, the CDR3 is TGTGCCACCTCCCCCGGGACAGGGAGTTTCCGGGGCTCCTACAATGAGCAGTTCTTC. The genes are TRBV15 and TRBJ2-1, with TRBD1 matching over 9 bases. The V gene's germline CDR1 is LNHNV and CDR2 YYDKDF (reference sequence). The CDR3 loop spans 19 amino acids. With V trimmed by 8 bases and J by 0 bases, 17 bases remained unmatched.

This clone was seen only once. The genes are TRBV15 and TRBJ2-7; D could derive from TRBD1 or TRBD2 (5 bases each). CDR3 length: 14 residues. V dropped 1 base and J dropped 3 bases, with 10 bases sitting between them. Germline CDR1 LNHNV, CDR2 YYDKDF (reference sequence). The CDR3 DNA sequence: TGTGCCACCAGCAGAGGAGGGGCCGGCTACGAGCAGTACTTC. It translates to CATSRGGAGYEQYF.

The chain is built from TRBV29-1 and TRBJ2-5; 8 bases fit TRBD1. Germline V lookup: CDR1 SQVTM, CDR2 ANQGSEA. J lost 5 bases, V lost 8 bases, and 7 bases had no gene match. The CDR3 is made up of 12 amino acids. The CDR3 DNA sequence: TGCAGCATGACAGGGGTTCGTGAGACCCAGTACTTC. It yields the protein CSMTGVRETQYF.

The genes are TRBV6-5 and TRBJ2-2; D is perhaps TRBD1 (5 bases). V was pared by 0 bases and J by 1 base, with 6 bases between. Germline-derived CDR1 and CDR2 are MNHEY and SVGAGI. The CDR3 is 15 residues long. The CDR3 DNA is TGTGCCAGCAGTTACTCCACAGGGAACACCGGGGAGCTGTTTTTT. This translates into CASSYSTGNTGELFF.

The chain couples TRBV30 to TRBJ2-2; no clear D gene. This CDR3 spans 14 amino acids. V lost 2 bases and J 6 bases, leaving 13 bases between the germline ends. Looked up from germline, CDR1 is GTSNPN and CDR2 is SVGIG (reference sequence). This CDR3 is CAWSSLVWAGELFF. In nucleotides, the CDR3 is TGTGCCTGGAGTTCCCTAGTGTGGGCCGGGGAGCTGTTTTTT.